This entry lists 21 T cell receptor beta chains sequenced from one sample in a study of blood T cells in healthy people across ages. The use of a sample-barcoded 5' primer and a J-beta primer mix characterized a second PCR of about 6 to 11 cycles. MiXCR was run by TCRdb on the 5' RACE reads, yielding one entry per CDR3 protein. This table holds 850,000 to 1,300,000 distinct CDR3 sequences, 35% to 55% found once. Source material: blood. These receptors were taken from a woman aged 55-70 years in good health.

This chain connects TRBV20-1 to TRBJ1-5; a possible D gene is TRBD1 (5 bases). Germline loops: CDR1 DFQATT, CDR2 SNEGSKA (reference sequence). The CDR3 consists of 13 residues. V lost 2 bases, J lost 7 bases, and 12 bases lay in between. CDR3 loop: CSARQGVRQPQHF. CDR3 sequence (DNA): TGCAGTGCTAGACAGGGAGTCCGGCAGCCCCAGCATTTT.

This clonotype came up once. At one end, the junction sequence differs from germline, possibly due to a read error. This sequence joins TRBV27 and TRBJ1-2; D gene uncertain. Germline CDR1 and CDR2: MNHEY and SMNVEV (reference sequence). This CDR3 is built from 12 residues. CDR3 nucleotide sequence: TGTGCCAGCAGTTTAAAGGGAACTGGCTACGCCTTC. It yields the protein CASSLKGTGYAF.

This clonotype occurred a few times. This chain links TRBV7-6 with TRBJ1-2, with a possible D match to TRBD1 (6 bases). CDR3 size: 15 residues. The germline V gene has CDR1 SGHVS and CDR2 FNYEAQ. The V end lost 1 base, the J end lost 1 base, and 10 bases lay between the germline ends. CDR3 DNA sequence: TGTGCCAGCAGCTTAGACCCAGGGGTTAACTATGGCTACACCTTC. Translating gives CASSLDPGVNYGYTF.

This sequence joins TRBV3-1 and TRBJ2-5, with 7 positions matching TRBD1. Per the germline V gene, CDR1 is LGHDT and CDR2 is YNNKEL (reference sequence). CDR3 length equals 17 residues. The trim removed 1 base at V and 11 bases at J, leaving 19 bases unmatched. The CDR3 loop reads CASSQAFERGPTDEQYF. CDR3 DNA: TGTGCCAGCAGCCAAGCTTTCGAAAGGGGGCCTACGGATGAGCAGTACTTC.

The chain combines TRBV20-1 with TRBJ2-7, with 9 nucleotides matching TRBD2. CDR1 DFQATT and CDR2 SNEGSKA come from the germline V gene (reference sequence). CDR3 length: 14 amino acids. The CDR3 region is CTGLAGATSYEQYF. CDR3 sequence (DNA): TGCACGGGGTTAGCGGGAGCCACCTCCTACGAGCAGTACTTC.

The V gene is TRBV18, the J gene TRBJ2-5, with unresolved D. Germline CDR1 and CDR2: KGHSH and LQKENI. The V end was cut by 3 bases, the J end by 0 bases, with 8 bases between. The CDR3 sequence is 14 residues long. The CDR3 coding sequence is TGTGCCAGCTCACCGAGAACCTACCAAGAGACCCAGTACTTC. Translation gives CASSPRTYQETQYF.

This chain connects TRBV29-1 to TRBJ2-1; TRBD1 matches 11 bases. Per the germline V gene, CDR1 is SQVTM and CDR2 is ANQGSEA. V dropped 6 bases and J dropped 7; count of bases not matched to a gene: 8. The CDR3 runs to 14 residues. The CDR3 loop reads CSVGGQGGLNEQFF. The CDR3 DNA is TGCAGCGTGGGGGGACAGGGGGGATTGAATGAGCAGTTCTTC.

The rearrangement joins TRBV11-2 to TRBJ2-3, with 7 bases identical to TRBD1. Germline V gene sequence: CDR1 SGHAT, CDR2 FQNNGV. V gave up 6 bases and J gave up 8 bases; unmatched junction bases: 8. The CDR3 runs 13 residues. The CDR3 sequence: CASRSTGAGTQYF. Written as DNA, the CDR3 is TGTGCCAGCAGATCCACAGGGGCAGGTACGCAGTATTTT. Variable domain in full (rest from reference TRBV11-2 and TRBJ2-3): EAGVAQSPRYKIIEKRQSVAFWCNPISGHATLYWYQQILGQGPKLLIQFQNNGVVDDSQLPKDRFSAERLKGVDSTLKIQPAKLEDSAVYLCASRSTGAGTQYFGPGTRLTVL.

The V gene is TRBV12-3 or TRBV12-4, the J gene TRBJ2-2, with D maybe TRBD2 (5 bases). CDR3 length: 15 amino acids. With 6 bases removed from V and 6 bases from J, the gap between germline ends came to 17 bases. The CDR3, as DNA: TGTGCCAGCAGCGGGATCCCGATGGACCCCGGGGAGCTGTTTTTT. It specifies CASSGIPMDPGELFF.

This chain joins TRBV29-1 and TRBJ2-5; 12 positions agree with TRBD1. Germline V gene lookup returns CDR1 SQVTM and CDR2 ANQGSEA. The CDR3 is made up of 14 amino acids. V trimming: 1 base; J trimming: 9 bases; junction bases outside the gene matches: 6. CDR3 nucleotide sequence: TGCAGCGTTGAAGTCGCGGGACAGGGGGCTCCCCAGTACTTC. It translates to CSVEVAGQGAPQYF.

This chain uses TRBV27 with TRBJ2-3; possible D gene TRBD2, 5 bases. The CDR3 consists of 15 residues. The germline V gene encodes CDR1 MNHEY and CDR2 SMNVEV (reference sequence). V was trimmed by 6 bases and J by 0 bases, leaving 13 bases between them. The CDR3 DNA reads as TGTGCCAGCAGGCCCACTAGGGATAGCACAGATACGCAGTATTTT. It yields the protein CASRPTRDSTDTQYF.

This clonotype was seen a handful of times. A junction end diverges from the germline sequence, so it may reflect a read error. This chain's CDR3 is CASREGQNEQYF. In DNA form, the CDR3 reads TGTGCCAGCAGGGAAGGACAGAACGAGCAGTACTTC. This sequence joins TRBV2 and TRBJ2-4, with a tentative D call TRBD1 (6 bases). The tail of the sequence fits TRBJ2-7 better, so the J call may be wrong. The CDR3 length is 12 residues. Germline lookup yields CDR1 SNHLY and CDR2 FYNNEI.

This clonotype appeared a few times. The chain links TRBV27 to TRBJ2-5; TRBD2 is a possible D gene (6 bases). The germline V gene encodes CDR1 MNHEY and CDR2 SMNVEV (reference sequence). V was pared by 5 bases and J by 1 base, with 11 bases between. The CDR3 is made up of 14 amino acids. This chain's CDR3 is CASSPGGFQETQYF. DNA for the CDR3: TGTGCCAGCAGTCCTGGAGGGTTCCAAGAGACCCAGTACTTC.

This clonotype was seen more than once but under ten times. The chain is built from TRBV3-1 and TRBJ1-1; TRBD1 matches at 9 bases. Germline values: CDR1 LGHDT, CDR2 YNNKEL (reference sequence). CDR3 length: 15 residues. V lost 4 bases, J lost 0 bases, and 3 bases stayed unmatched. CDR3 bases: TGTGCCAGCAGCCCCGGACAGGGGATGAACACTGAAGCTTTCTTT. This gives the protein CASSPGQGMNTEAFF.

The V gene is TRBV4-1, the J gene TRBJ1-3; TRBD1 is a possible D gene (5 bases). CDR1 and CDR2 from the germline V gene are MGHRA and YSYEKL. Trimming left V 0 bases short and J 6 bases short, with 12 bases between. The CDR3 length is 15 residues. CDR3 coding DNA: TGCGCCAGCAGCCAAGAATCAGGGAGCCCAAACACCATATATTTT. As protein: CASSQESGSPNTIYF.

The rearrangement uses TRBV28 and TRBJ2-5; TRBD2 might be the D (6 bases). CDR3 length equals 13 residues. Germline assignment: CDR1 MDHEN and CDR2 SYDVKM. V shed 8 bases and J shed 5 bases, with 15 bases lying between them. In nucleotides, the CDR3 is TGTGCCAGCGGCGGGGTGATTCCGGAGACCCAGTACTTC. This translates into CASGGVIPETQYF.

The chain recombines TRBV28 with TRBJ1-2, with TRBD1 matching 8 bases. Germline assignment: CDR1 MDHEN and CDR2 SYDVKM. The ends lost 3 bases at V and 3 bases at J; junction bases unmatched: 6. This CDR3 is 15 amino acids long. In DNA form, the CDR3 reads TGTGCCAGCAGTTTTGGACAGGGTGCCTACTATGGCTACACCTTC. It encodes CASSFGQGAYYGYTF.

This clonotype was seen more than once but under ten times. The chain joins TRBV7-9 to TRBJ2-3, with D possibly matching TRBD1 (6 bases). The CDR3 has 19 amino acids. Germline values: CDR1 SEHNR, CDR2 FQNEAQ (reference sequence). Trimming removed 2 bases from V and 2 bases from J, with 23 bases in between. CDR3 sequence (DNA): TGTGCCAGCAGCTTACTAACCTCTCTAGGACAGACCGTCACAGATACGCAGTATTTT. Translation gives CASSLLTSLGQTVTDTQYF.

The chain recombines TRBV5-1 with TRBJ2-7, with a weak D call TRBD1 (6 bases). V lost 4 bases, J lost 2 bases, and 13 bases lay in between. This CDR3 is 14 amino acids long. Germline CDR1 SGHRS, CDR2 YFSETQ. CDR3 region: CASSAQGRTYEQYF. The CDR3 coding sequence is TGCGCCAGCAGCGCCCAGGGGAGAACCTACGAGCAGTACTTC.

The rearrangement links TRBV5-1 to TRBJ2-1; D is unresolved. Germline-derived CDR1 and CDR2 are SGHRS and YFSETQ. V lost 5 bases and J lost 2, with 14 bases in between. This CDR3 has 15 residues. The CDR3: CASRPPGRTYNEQFF. The CDR3, as DNA: TGCGCCAGCAGACCCCCCGGGCGGACCTACAATGAGCAGTTCTTC.

This clonotype was seen only a few times. The genes are TRBV9 and TRBJ2-7; D not resolved. The DNA end lines up better with TRBJ2-5; the J call may be wrong. The germline CDR1 and CDR2 sequences are SGDLS and YYNGEE. This CDR3 is 16 amino acids long. The CDR3 coding sequence is TGTGCCAGCAGCTCCCGGGCTAGTAAGGGCCGAGAGACCCAGTACTTC. Its protein is CASSSRASKGRETQYF.